This TCR beta chain was recorded in a study of shared T cell receptors in the human thymus. The table came from immunoSEQ multiplex PCR; TCRdb's copy has only in-frame clones and leaves some out. The sample has some 640,000 clones, about 90% seen once. V dropped 5 bases and J dropped 7 bases, with 12 bases sitting between them. The CDR3 length is 14 residues. The germline CDR1 and CDR2 sequences are SGHAT and FQNNGV. This sample also belongs to another study, concerning human thymus T cells.

The sequence was obtained from a boy in the first two years of life with a congenital heart defect. The gene calls are TRBV11-2 and TRBJ1-6; possibly TRBD1 for D (6 bases). Sequencing was done on a sample of thymocytes. The CDR3 reads CASSLGHLNSPLHF. CDR3 sequence (DNA): TGTGCCAGCAGCCTGGGACACCTCAATTCACCCCTCCACTTT.